The 27 T cell receptor beta chains listed next were all sequenced from one sample in a study of spatial heterogeneity in lung cancer (dated by TCRdb to about 2019). Explained via the paper, the time point label denotes: sample taken at primary tumor resection. The research as a whole found: A correlation was observed between the number of expanded intratumoral alpha and beta TCRs and the tumor nonsynonymous mutation count.

Library generation was performed with 5' RACE. Sequencing relied on a NextSeq 500. TCRdb reran the public reads through fastp at Q25 and MiXCR, keeping productive beta chains. Entries that share a CDR3 protein sequence are merged under the most common genes and DNA. The sample has roughly 4,000 distinct CDR3 sequences on record, less than 5.5% of them singletons. 32% of the sample rests with the top ten. The antigens these receptors bind are not known. The sequencing here drew on lung tumor tissue, taken at surgery. These receptors were obtained from a female donor with early-stage non-small cell lung cancer.

This clonotype was seen many times. V gene TRBV5-1 combines with J gene TRBJ1-5; D call uncertain. V was trimmed by 0 bases and J by 5 bases, leaving 6 bases between them. Germline V gene sequence: CDR1 SGHRS, CDR2 YFSETQ. The CDR3 loop spans 13 amino acids. CDR3 coding DNA: TGCGCCAGCAGCTTGGGAAGAGATCAGCCCCAGCATTTT. Its protein product is CASSLGRDQPQHF. Variable domain in full (rest from reference TRBV5-1 and TRBJ1-5): KAGVTQTPRYLIKTRGQQVTLSCSPISGHRSVSWYQQTPGQGLQFLFEYFSETQRNKGNFPGRFSGRQFSNSRSEMNVSTLELGDSALYLCASSLGRDQPQHFGDGTRLSIL.

Sample share makes this clonotype medium-sized. V and J are TRBV12-3 or TRBV12-4 and TRBJ1-2, with D unclear. The V end lost 4 bases, the J end lost 2 bases, and 11 bases lay between the germline ends. The CDR3 has 14 residues. The CDR3 protein is CASSSETRNYGYTF. CDR3 sequence (DNA): TGTGCCAGCAGTTCCGAAACTCGAAACTATGGCTACACCTTC.

The chain recombines TRBV6-1 with TRBJ1-3, with TRBD1 matching over 7 bases. The CDR3 is 14 residues long. The V segment lost 6 bases and the J segment 1 base; nucleotides outside the gene matches: 3. Looked up from germline, CDR1 is MNHNS and CDR2 is SASEGT. The CDR3: CASRTGYSGNTIYF. For the CDR3, the DNA is TGTGCCAGCAGGACAGGGTATTCTGGAAACACCATATATTTT.

This clonotype was counted only a few times. The chain has TRBV20-1 and TRBJ2-7; D not certain. The CDR3 sequence is 12 residues long. V was trimmed by 5 bases and J by 2 bases, leaving 10 bases between them. The V gene's germline CDR1 is DFQATT and CDR2 SNEGSKA (reference sequence). The CDR3 bases are TGCAGTGCTCCCCCGACCCCCTACGAGCAGTACTTC. As protein: CSAPPTPYEQYF.

This clonotype was observed at least ten times. The rearrangement links TRBV6-1 to TRBJ2-7, with a tentative D call TRBD2 (5 bases). Per the germline V gene, CDR1 is MNHNS and CDR2 is SASEGT. The CDR3 spans 11 residues. V lost 8 bases to trimming and J lost 6 bases, with 11 bases between them. The CDR3 DNA is TGTGCCAGCCGGCAAAGCGGCGAGCAGTACGTC. Translation gives CASRQSGEQYV.

By sample share, this clonotype is medium-sized. The chain recombines TRBV20-1 with TRBJ2-3, with 8 bases lining up with TRBD2. The germline gives CDR1 DFQATT, CDR2 SNEGSKA (reference sequence). CDR3 length equals 14 residues. Losses at the gene ends were 3 bases for V and 1 base for J; bases not matched to a gene: 3. DNA of the CDR3: TGCAGTGCTAGCGGGGGGGCCGGCACAGATACGCAGTATTTT. Its translation: CSASGGAGTDTQYF.

This clonotype rates as medium-sized. V is TRBV28 and J is TRBJ1-2, with 7 bases that match TRBD1. The CDR3 is made up of 15 amino acids. The V gene end was trimmed by 5 bases and the J gene end by 5 bases; junction bases not matched to a gene: 11. Germline V gene lookup returns CDR1 MDHEN and CDR2 SYDVKM. CDR3 nucleotide sequence: TGTGCCAGCAGTCTGACAGGGAAGTCGGGGTATGGCTACACCTTC. Residues: CASSLTGKSGYGYTF.

This clonotype is medium-sized in the sample. The chain joins TRBV7-8 to TRBJ2-1, with 14 bases lining up with TRBD2. There are 15 residues in the CDR3. Germline CDR1 reads SGHVS; CDR2 reads FQNEAQ. J lost 8 bases, V lost 6 bases, and 6 bases had no gene match. The CDR3 here is CASSPRLAGGHEQFF. CDR3 DNA: TGTGCCAGCAGTCCGCGACTAGCGGGGGGGCATGAGCAGTTCTTC.

The chain joins TRBV7-8 to TRBJ1-2; D might be TRBD1 (5 bases). This CDR3 is built from 14 residues. CDR1 SGHVS and CDR2 FQNEAQ come from the germline V gene. V gave up 5 bases and J gave up 8 bases, with 18 bases separating them. The CDR3 protein is CASSNRDGHRGYTF. CDR3 DNA sequence: TGTGCCAGCAGCAACCGGGACGGCCATCGGGGCTACACCTTC.

This clonotype came up many times. This chain links TRBV28 with TRBJ2-5, with D perhaps matching TRBD2 (6 bases). V was cut by 2 bases and J by 5 bases, with 15 bases left in between. Looked up from germline, CDR1 is MDHEN and CDR2 is SYDVKM. The CDR3 is 15 residues long. The CDR3 DNA reads TGTGCCAGCAGTTTACCCGGATCGGGGGAGGAGACCCAGTACTTC. This encodes CASSLPGSGEETQYF.

By share, this clonotype ranks as medium-sized. CDR3 protein: CASRHGTSIRTDTQYF. The CDR3, as DNA: TGCGCCAGCAGACACGGGACTAGCATACGCACAGATACGCAGTATTTT. The chain links TRBV5-1 to TRBJ2-3, with 9 bases fitting TRBD2. Germline V lookup: CDR1 SGHRS, CDR2 YFSETQ. The CDR3 runs 16 residues. Trimming took 5 bases from V and 1 from J; bases not matched to a gene: 8.

This clonotype was seen repeatedly, ten times or more. The V and J genes are TRBV20-1 and TRBJ2-7; D is tentatively TRBD1 or TRBD2 (7 bases each). Germline CDR1 and CDR2: DFQATT and SNEGSKA (reference sequence). The CDR3 has 14 residues. Trimming pared 6 bases from V and 5 bases from J, leaving 20 bases between. CDR3 coding DNA: TGCAGTGCCTACAACAGGGGAGGGTTCGACGAGCAGTACGTC. Translation gives CSAYNRGGFDEQYV.

This clonotype was seen only a few times. The gene calls are TRBV29-1 and TRBJ1-1; 7 positions agree with TRBD1. V lost 5 bases and J lost 7; bases outside the gene matches: 7. The germline gives CDR1 SQVTM, CDR2 ANQGSEA. The CDR3 totals 12 residues. The CDR3 region is CSVIDRALEAFF. The CDR3 region has the DNA TGCAGCGTTATAGACAGGGCCCTTGAAGCTTTCTTT.

By proportion, this clonotype is medium-sized. The rearrangement uses TRBV28 and TRBJ2-7; 9 bases match TRBD1. Germline V CDR1 and CDR2: MDHEN, SYDVKM. The V segment lost 8 bases and the J segment 2 bases; nucleotides outside the gene matches: 7. The CDR3 consists of 14 residues. The CDR3 is CASQTGTGPYEQYF. The CDR3 DNA is TGTGCCAGCCAGACCGGGACAGGGCCCTACGAGCAGTACTTC.

The chain couples TRBV19 to TRBJ2-7; 8 bases line up with TRBD1. The germline gives CDR1 LNHDA, CDR2 SQIVND (reference sequence). Trimming at V came to 5 bases and at J to 2 bases, leaving 5 bases not matched to a gene. CDR3 length: 14 residues. CDR3 DNA sequence: TGTGCCAGTAGTGCCCCGGGACAGGCCTACGAGCAGTACTTC. Translation: CASSAPGQAYEQYF.

This clonotype showed up many times. The V call is TRBV24-1, the J call TRBJ2-1; no clear D gene. The germline CDR1 and CDR2 sequences are KGHDR and SFDVKD. Between the trimmed V and J ends, which lost 6 bases and 7 bases, there was a span of 6 bases. The CDR3 consists of 11 residues. The CDR3 region has the DNA TGTGCCACCAGTTTGGGTAATGAGCAGTTCTTC. Protein product: CATSLGNEQFF.

This clonotype is medium-sized by share. This chain joins TRBV5-6 and TRBJ2-1; D gene unclear. Deletions cut 3 bases from V and 0 bases from J, with 7 bases between. The CDR3 is 14 amino acids. Germline CDR1 reads SGHDT; CDR2 reads YYEEEE. The CDR3: CASSSDFSYNEQFF. CDR3 coding DNA: TGTGCCAGCAGCTCAGACTTCTCCTACAATGAGCAGTTCTTC.

This clonotype was observed at least ten times. The chain links TRBV11-2 to TRBJ1-1; D gene ambiguous. Germline CDR1 reads SGHAT; CDR2 reads FQNNGV. This CDR3 spans 13 amino acids. With 1 base removed from V and 1 base from J, the gap between germline ends came to 4 bases. CDR3 bases: TGTGCCAGCAGCTTAGCCAAGAACACTGAAGCTTTCTTT. Protein sequence: CASSLAKNTEAFF.

This clonotype appeared many times. This chain uses TRBV11-2 with TRBJ2-7; D remains ambiguous. CDR3 size: 13 residues. V was pared by 0 bases and J by 4 bases, with 7 bases between. The V gene's germline CDR1 is SGHAT and CDR2 FQNNGV. CDR3 sequence reads: CASSLDWRYEQYF. Written as DNA, the CDR3 is TGTGCCAGCAGCTTAGATTGGCGGTACGAGCAGTACTTC.

This clonotype appeared many times. The chain links TRBV28 to TRBJ2-5, with D perhaps matching TRBD2 (6 bases). This CDR3 has 13 residues. CDR1 MDHEN and CDR2 SYDVKM come from the germline V gene. V dropped 6 bases and J dropped 2 bases, with 10 bases sitting between them. The CDR3 DNA is TGTGCCAGCAGCCTTAGCGGACAAGAGACCCAGTACTTC. The encoded protein is CASSLSGQETQYF.

Many counts were recorded for this clonotype. The chain couples TRBV7-9 to TRBJ1-4; 8 bases are shared with TRBD1. Trimming removed 6 bases from V and 9 bases from J; junction bases left unmatched: 12. Germline-derived CDR1 and CDR2 are SEHNR and FQNEAQ (reference sequence). The CDR3 totals 15 residues. The CDR3 DNA reads as TGTGCCAGCAGTTTCCAGGGGGCTGAGGTGAAAAAACTGTTTTTT. It yields the protein CASSFQGAEVKKLFF.

The table lists this clonotype with many counts. DNA for the CDR3: TGTGCCAGCAGTTTTGGGACAGCTCAGCCCCAGCATTTT. Protein: CASSFGTAQPQHF. This chain uses TRBV28 with TRBJ1-5; TRBD1 matches 7 bases. The CDR3 extends over 13 amino acids. V dropped 3 bases and J dropped 6; count of bases not matched to a gene: 2. Germline CDR1 MDHEN, CDR2 SYDVKM.

This clonotype was seen many times. The gene calls are TRBV10-3 and TRBJ2-2; 7 positions match TRBD1. The CDR3 consists of 14 residues. CDR1 and CDR2 from the germline V gene are ENHRY and SYGVKD. Trimming took 4 bases from V and 3 from J; bases not matched to a gene: 2. CDR3 DNA sequence: TGTGCCATCAGTGCAGGGGGAGACACCGGGGAGCTGTTTTTT. Amino acid sequence: CAISAGGDTGELFF.

The chain couples TRBV27 to TRBJ2-7, with TRBD2 matching 9 bases. CDR3 length: 17 residues. Germline trimming cut 5 bases from V and 3 bases from J; bases unmatched to any gene: 14. Germline V gene lookup returns CDR1 MNHEY and CDR2 SMNVEV (reference sequence). CDR3 residues: CASSSAGGSRPLYEQYV. As DNA, the CDR3 is TGTGCCAGCAGTAGCGCGGGGGGGTCCCGCCCTCTCTACGAGCAGTACGTC.

This clonotype is termed medium-sized. This chain uses TRBV28 with TRBJ2-7; D remains unclear. Trimming stripped 2 bases from V and 5 bases from J, with 4 bases between. Germline values: CDR1 MDHEN, CDR2 SYDVKM. CDR3 length: 11 residues. The CDR3 coding sequence is TGTGCCAGCAGTTTACGGAACGAGCAGTACGTC. This translates into CASSLRNEQYV.

This clonotype is medium-sized within its sample. The J gene is TRBJ2-1, the V gene TRBV6-5, with a tentative D call TRBD1 (6 bases). The CDR3 runs 15 residues. Trimming took off 4 bases at V and 3 bases at J, with 13 bases between the two ends. Germline assignment: CDR1 MNHEY and CDR2 SVGAGI. The chain's CDR3 is CASSSTGQYYNEQFF. The CDR3, as DNA: TGTGCCAGCAGTTCCACTGGACAGTACTACAATGAGCAGTTCTTC.

This clonotype was counted many times. In nucleotides, the CDR3 is TGTGCCAGCAGTTACACCGGGTCCCCCACAGATACGCAGTATTTT. Encoded protein: CASSYTGSPTDTQYF. V is TRBV12-3 or TRBV12-4 and J is TRBJ2-3; D gene unclear. Trimming stripped 4 bases from V and 2 bases from J, with 13 bases between. This CDR3 has 15 residues.